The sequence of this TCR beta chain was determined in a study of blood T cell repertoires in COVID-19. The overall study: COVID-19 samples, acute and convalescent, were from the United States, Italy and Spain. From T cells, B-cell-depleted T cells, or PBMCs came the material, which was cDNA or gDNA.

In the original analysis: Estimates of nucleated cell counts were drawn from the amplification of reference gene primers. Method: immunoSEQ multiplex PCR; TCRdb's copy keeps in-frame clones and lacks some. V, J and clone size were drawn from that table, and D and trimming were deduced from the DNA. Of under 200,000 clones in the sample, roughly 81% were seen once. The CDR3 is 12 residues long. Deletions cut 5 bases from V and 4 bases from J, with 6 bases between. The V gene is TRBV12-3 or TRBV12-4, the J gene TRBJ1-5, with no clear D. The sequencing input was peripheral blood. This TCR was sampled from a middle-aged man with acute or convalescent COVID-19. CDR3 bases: TGTGCCAGCAGTACTCCAAATCAGCCCCAGCATTTT. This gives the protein CASSTPNQPQHF.